The TCR beta chain described here comes from a study of blood T cell repertoires in COVID-19. About the study: Samples taken during acute and convalescent COVID-19 were collected in the United States, Italy and Spain. Sample material is recorded as cDNA or gDNA derived from T cells, B-cell-depleted T cells, or PBMCs.

Germline CDR1 reads SGDLS; CDR2 reads YYNGEE. Germline trimming cut 3 bases from V and 2 bases from J; bases unmatched to any gene: 9. The CDR3 length is 17 residues. Authors' processing steps: Nucleated cell counts were estimated from reference gene primer amplification. Data came from immunoSEQ multiplex PCR; TCRdb stores just in-frame clones and leaves some out. V, J and clone size are those of that table, while D and trimming were read from the DNA. The data hold around 65,000 clones, with 85% observed a single time. What was sequenced was peripheral blood. This clonotype originated in a man between 70 and 80 years old with acute or convalescent COVID-19. The chain is built from TRBV9 and TRBJ2-2, with 8 bases lining up with TRBD1. The CDR3 loop is CASSDFRTGTNTGELFF. CDR3 DNA: TGTGCCAGCAGCGATTTTAGGACAGGGACCAACACCGGGGAGCTGTTTTTT.